These 27 T cell receptor beta chains came from one sample sequenced in a study of T-cell reconstitution after alpha-beta-depleted transplantation in children. Unique molecular identifiers were used in preparing the TCRbeta library. TCRdb itself ran the PCR reads through MiXCR, one entry per CDR3 protein. The table records around 700,000 distinct CDR3 sequences, around 12% of them present only once. The specimen was PBMCs, collected before TCRalphabeta/CD19-depleted stem cell transplant. Receptor source: a girl between 2 and 10 years old with congenital amegakaryocytic thrombocytopenia, due to receive a stem cell transplant.

This clonotype was counted a few times. This chain uses TRBV7-3 with TRBJ2-7; D is unclear. Germline CDR1 is SGHTA and CDR2 is FQGTGA. This CDR3 spans 13 amino acids. Trimming took 3 bases from V and 6 from J, leaving 12 bases between them. The CDR3 DNA is TGTGCCAGCAGCTTGGATGGGTCTTCCGAGCAGTACTTC. Translating it yields CASSLDGSSEQYF.

CDR3 in amino acids: CASSSTSKNYEQYF. The CDR3 DNA reads as TGTGCCAGCAGCTCTACTAGCAAGAACTACGAGCAGTACTTC. The rearrangement links TRBV11-1 to TRBJ2-7; D perhaps matches TRBD2 (6 bases). Germline V CDR1 and CDR2: SGHAT, FQDESV (reference sequence). Trimming stripped 4 bases from V and 3 bases from J, with 13 bases between. CDR3 length equals 14 residues.

This clonotype was seen only a few times. The chain recombines TRBV7-6 with TRBJ2-7; TRBD1 aligns across 8 bases. Germline loops: CDR1 SGHVS, CDR2 FNYEAQ. The length of the CDR3 is 15 residues. V gave up 5 bases and J gave up 0 bases; unmatched junction bases: 6. Here the CDR3 reads CASSQSTGVSYEQYF. For the CDR3, the DNA is TGTGCCAGCAGCCAATCGACAGGGGTCTCCTACGAGCAGTACTTC.

V gene TRBV5-1 combines with J gene TRBJ2-2; D is undetermined. The germline V gene has CDR1 SGHRS and CDR2 YFSETQ. The ends were cut back, 0 bases at V and 2 bases at J, with 14 bases in the middle. This CDR3 has 17 residues. In DNA form, the CDR3 reads TGCGCCAGCAGCTTGGCAGGAGCGATTAGTAACACCGGGGAGCTGTTTTTT. Its protein is CASSLAGAISNTGELFF.

This clonotype was detected many times. The rearrangement links TRBV20-1 to TRBJ2-7; 7 bases are a match to TRBD1. CDR3 length: 12 amino acids. Germline loops: CDR1 DFQATT, CDR2 SNEGSKA (reference sequence). CDR3: CSLRDSFFRQYF. The CDR3 DNA follows: TGCAGCCTACGGGACAGTTTTTTCCGGCAGTACTTC.

This clonotype was found many times. The CDR3 bases are TGCGCCAGCAGCTTGGAGAAGACAGGAAGTAAGGCTTTCTTT. Translation: CASSLEKTGSKAFF. The chain is built from TRBV5-1 and TRBJ1-1; D is perhaps TRBD1 (6 bases). Germline V gene sequence: CDR1 SGHRS, CDR2 YFSETQ. The CDR3 is 14 residues long. V lost 0 bases to trimming and J lost 11 bases, with 17 bases between them.

This clonotype was observed at least ten times. The J gene is TRBJ1-2, the V gene TRBV20-1, with D perhaps TRBD1 (6 bases). V lost 5 bases to trimming and J lost 1 base, with 17 bases between them. Germline V gene sequence: CDR1 DFQATT, CDR2 SNEGSKA (reference sequence). This CDR3 is built from 15 residues. This CDR3 reads CSAAGDPNDNYGYTF. CDR3 nucleotides: TGCAGTGCTGCAGGGGACCCAAACGATAACTATGGCTACACCTTC.

In its sample, this clonotype was seen many times. The gene calls are TRBV5-5 and TRBJ2-3; a possible D gene is TRBD1 (6 bases). The germline V gene encodes CDR1 SGHKS and CDR2 YYEKEE (reference sequence). The CDR3 sequence is 16 residues long. V was clipped by 0 bases and J by 4 bases, with 15 bases between them. The CDR3 spells CASSLGVAGAADTQYF. As DNA, the CDR3 is TGTGCCAGCAGCTTGGGAGTGGCAGGGGCCGCAGATACGCAGTATTTT.

The V gene is TRBV12-5, the J gene TRBJ2-1; TRBD2 matches 11 bases. Trimming removed 0 bases from V and 3 bases from J; junction bases left unmatched: 10. The CDR3 has 19 residues. Germline V CDR1 and CDR2: LGHNT, FRNRAP. In DNA form, the CDR3 reads TGTGCTAGTGGTTTGGTAGAGTTAGCGGGAGGGGCGGTCTACAATGAGCAGTTCTTC. This gives the protein CASGLVELAGGAVYNEQFF.

This clonotype was found many times. The rearrangement joins TRBV29-1 to TRBJ2-5; TRBD1 matches at 7 bases. Losses at the gene ends were 4 bases for V and 3 bases for J; bases not matched to a gene: 11. The CDR3 runs 15 residues. Germline lookup yields CDR1 SQVTM and CDR2 ANQGSEA. The CDR3, as DNA: TGCAGCGTTGTTCCACCGGGACAGATAGAAGAGACCCAGTACTTC. Translated, it gives CSVVPPGQIEETQYF.

This chain uses TRBV18 with TRBJ2-3; D is ambiguous. There are 14 residues in the CDR3. Trimming stripped 3 bases from V and 6 bases from J, with 13 bases between. Germline values: CDR1 KGHSH, CDR2 LQKENI. Here the CDR3 DNA reads TGTGCCAGCTCACCGTCCCAAGTAAGGGATACGCAGTATTTT. The encoded protein is CASSPSQVRDTQYF.

This clonotype has at least ten counts. The rearrangement joins TRBV10-1 to TRBJ2-1, with D perhaps matching TRBD2 (6 bases). V shed 0 bases and J shed 2 bases, with 11 bases lying between them. The CDR3 runs 16 residues. Germline-derived CDR1 and CDR2 are WNHNN and SYGVQD (reference sequence). CDR3 region: CASSESQRVPYNEQFF. The CDR3 DNA sequence: TGCGCCAGCAGTGAGTCTCAGCGGGTTCCCTACAATGAGCAGTTCTTC.

This rearrangement joins TRBV7-6 to TRBJ2-7; D is unclear. V was cut by 5 bases and J by 4 bases, with 9 bases left in between. The CDR3 has 12 residues. The germline V gene encodes CDR1 SGHVS and CDR2 FNYEAQ. CDR3 in DNA: TGTGCCAGCAGCGTAGGAGAGTACGAGCAGTACTTC. Its protein product is CASSVGEYEQYF.

This clonotype has only a few counts. The chain employs TRBV24-1 and TRBJ2-5; D ambiguous. Germline V CDR1 and CDR2: KGHDR, SFDVKD. Trimming removed 1 base from V and 3 bases from J, with 11 bases in between. The CDR3 extends over 15 amino acids. The CDR3 sequence: CATSDFKGRKETQYF. For the CDR3, the DNA is TGTGCCACCAGTGATTTTAAGGGAAGAAAAGAGACCCAGTACTTC.

The chain combines TRBV4-2 with TRBJ2-7; TRBD1 matches 7 bases. V lost 2 bases to trimming and J lost 2 bases; unmatched junction nucleotides: 18. The CDR3 length is 19 residues. Germline CDR1 reads LGHNA; CDR2 reads YNFKEQ. The CDR3 sequence is CASSQMRSVRQGPPYEQYF. As DNA, the CDR3 is TGTGCCAGCAGCCAAATGCGATCAGTACGACAGGGTCCGCCCTACGAGCAGTACTTC.

This clonotype was recorded many times. V is TRBV6-5 and J is TRBJ2-1; TRBD2 agrees at 12 bases. J gave up 7 bases and V 2 bases, and 9 bases lay outside the gene matches. The CDR3 has 17 residues. Germline CDR1 reads MNHEY; CDR2 reads SVGAGI. CDR3 coding DNA: TGTGCCAGCAGTTACCTAGGGACTAGCGGGCATAATAATGAGCAGTTCTTC. Translation gives CASSYLGTSGHNNEQFF.

The genes are TRBV7-7 and TRBJ2-2; D is undetermined. Germline V lookup: CDR1 SSHAT, CDR2 FNYEAQ (reference sequence). V was pared by 5 bases and J by 2 bases, with 15 bases between. CDR3 length equals 16 residues. The CDR3: CASSPREQSNTGELFF. In DNA, the CDR3 is TGTGCCAGCAGCCCTCGCGAACAATCCAACACCGGGGAGCTGTTTTTT.

This clonotype was recorded only once. This chain joins TRBV5-1 and TRBJ1-6; no definite D call. V dropped 0 bases and J dropped 10 bases, with 11 bases sitting between them. Germline V gene lookup returns CDR1 SGHRS and CDR2 YFSETQ. The CDR3 consists of 14 residues. The CDR3, as DNA: TGCGCCAGCAGCTTGGAATATGAGGTGTCACCCCTCCACTTT. This codes for CASSLEYEVSPLHF.

This clonotype occurred a few times. The CDR3 region has the DNA TGCAGTGCCCGGACAGGCTACACGGGACTAGTCTTCAATGAGCAGTTCTTC. Protein: CSARTGYTGLVFNEQFF. J is TRBJ2-1 and V is TRBV20-1, with D possibly being TRBD2 (8 bases). V was trimmed by 6 bases and J by 6 bases, leaving 27 bases between them. This CDR3 has 17 residues. CDR1 DFQATT and CDR2 SNEGSKA come from the germline V gene (reference sequence).

This clonotype was picked up a small number of times. The V call is TRBV7-8, the J call TRBJ1-2; D remains unclear. The V and J ends lost 7 bases and 2 bases respectively, with 14 bases between them. The CDR3 has 14 residues. Germline loops: CDR1 SGHVS, CDR2 FQNEAQ. In DNA form, the CDR3 reads TGTGCCAGCACCCTTGTACCAGGCAACTATGGCTACACCTTC. It specifies CASTLVPGNYGYTF.

The rearrangement links TRBV7-8 to TRBJ1-4; the D is unclear. Germline CDR1 and CDR2: SGHVS and FQNEAQ. The ends were cut back, 4 bases at V and 2 bases at J, with 5 bases in the middle. The CDR3 runs to 13 residues. The CDR3 coding sequence is TGTGCCAGCAGCTGGGTGACTAATGAAAAACTGTTTTTT. This gives the protein CASSWVTNEKLFF.

This chain uses TRBV27 with TRBJ2-3; D may match TRBD1 or TRBD2 (6 bases each). The CDR3 covers 15 residues. Deletions cut 1 base from V and 2 bases from J, with 10 bases between. The germline gives CDR1 MNHEY, CDR2 SMNVEV (reference sequence). The CDR3 region has the DNA TGTGCCAGCAGTTTATACCGGGGGCCCACAGATACGCAGTATTTT. Translated, it gives CASSLYRGPTDTQYF.

In this sample, this clonotype turned up a few times. The J gene is TRBJ2-5, the V gene TRBV12-3 or TRBV12-4; D unresolved. The CDR3 runs to 16 residues. Between the trimmed V and J ends, which lost 0 bases and 1 base, there was a span of 12 bases. CDR3 in DNA: TGTGCCAGCAGTTTAGCGTATCGTGACACCCAAGAGACCCAGTACTTC. Translating gives CASSLAYRDTQETQYF.

This clonotype was detected only a few times. The V call is TRBV20-1, the J call TRBJ2-7; 9 bases agree with TRBD2. Germline V gene sequence: CDR1 DFQATT, CDR2 SNEGSKA (reference sequence). The CDR3 sequence is 16 residues long. After removal of 0 bases from V and 3 bases from J, the junction contained 9 bases not matched to a gene. The DNA for the CDR3 is TGCAGTGCTAGAGATTCATCGACTAGCGGCTTCTACGAGCAGTACTTC. Translating gives CSARDSSTSGFYEQYF.

Notes on this clonotype: The germline gene is not matched at one end of the junction; a read error may be the cause. The J gene is TRBJ2-1, the V gene TRBV12-3 or TRBV12-4; D uncertain. The CDR3 runs 13 residues. The CDR3 bases are TGTGCCAGCACCCCTGGGCGGTACAATGAACAGTTCTTC. This sequence encodes CASTPGRYNEQFF.

CDR3 sequence: CASRSPGGTESSYEQYF. CDR3 nucleotide sequence: TGTGCCAGCAGGTCGCCCGGGGGGACCGAGAGCTCCTACGAGCAGTACTTC. The rearrangement uses TRBV28 and TRBJ2-7; 7 positions agree with TRBD2. Trimming took 6 bases from V and 0 from J; bases not matched to a gene: 14. Germline V gene data show CDR1 as MDHEN and CDR2 as SYDVKM. The CDR3 is 17 amino acids.

The count of this clonotype is one. This chain joins TRBV20-1 and TRBJ2-2; D gene ambiguous. The ends were cut back, 7 bases at V and 4 bases at J, with 7 bases in the middle. Germline V gene sequence: CDR1 DFQATT, CDR2 SNEGSKA (reference sequence). CDR3 size: 11 residues. The CDR3, as DNA: TGCAGTGTTAAGTCCACCGGGGAGCTGTTTTTT. Its translation is CSVKSTGELFF.